These 26 T cell receptor beta chains came from one sample sequenced in a study of Tregs in tolerant kidney transplant recipients. After approximately six days with irradiated graft donor PBMCs, CFSE-labeled recipient PBMCs were FACS-sorted. The table came from immunoSEQ multiplex PCR; TCRdb's copy has only in-frame clones and leaves some out. The sample has just over 15,000 clones, around 53% seen once. Their antigens are not known. The sample was CD4+ T cells from blood cultured with allogeneic cells, taken before the transplant. Every receptor here comes from a human patient who received a combined kidney and bone marrow transplant.

As to this clone: Sequence at one end of the junction differs from germline and may be a read error. The V call is TRBV5-4, the J call TRBJ1-4, with a tentative D call TRBD1 (6 bases). CDR1 SGHNT and CDR2 YYREEE come from the germline V gene (reference sequence). CDR3 length: 16 residues. CDR3 DNA: TGCGCCAGCAGCCAGGGACCGAGGGGGACGGGTGAAAAACTGTTTTTT. This translates into CASSQGPRGTGEKLFF.

The chain is built from TRBV5-1 and TRBJ2-1; no firm D call. The CDR3 is made up of 13 amino acids. The germline gives CDR1 SGHRS, CDR2 YFSETQ. V gave up 0 bases and J gave up 6 bases, with 7 bases separating them. The CDR3 DNA sequence: TGCGCCAGCAGCTTGGGTTCCAGCAATGAGCAGTTCTTC. Protein sequence: CASSLGSSNEQFF.

This clone was recorded a few times. The chain couples TRBV19 to TRBJ1-5, with 9 bases fitting TRBD1. CDR3 size: 14 residues. The germline CDR1 and CDR2 sequences are LNHDA and SQIVND (reference sequence). J gave up 2 bases and V 6 bases, and 2 bases lay outside the gene matches. The chain's CDR3 is CASRQGAGNQPQHF. CDR3 DNA sequence: TGTGCCAGTAGACAGGGGGCAGGCAATCAGCCCCAGCATTTT.

The chain links TRBV30 to TRBJ1-4; D uncertain. The CDR3 runs to 12 residues. Trimming took 4 bases from V and 5 from J, leaving 8 bases between them. Per the germline V gene, CDR1 is GTSNPN and CDR2 is SVGIG (reference sequence). In nucleotides, the CDR3 is TGTGCCTGGATGAGGAGAAATGAAAAACTGTTTTTT. Its protein is CAWMRRNEKLFF.

This clone was seen once. The chain links TRBV6-6 to TRBJ1-5; TRBD1 matches 8 bases. Trimming took 5 bases from V and 1 from J; bases not matched to a gene: 4. Germline lookup yields CDR1 MNHNY and CDR2 SVGAGI (reference sequence). The CDR3 runs to 15 residues. The CDR3 region is CASSEQGASNQPQHF. CDR3 nucleotide sequence: TGTGCCAGCAGTGAGCAGGGGGCGAGCAATCAGCCCCAGCATTTT.

V usage is TRBV6-4 and J usage is TRBJ2-3, with D possibly TRBD2 on 6 matching bases. Germline V lookup: CDR1 MRHNA, CDR2 SNTAGT. CDR3 length: 15 amino acids. The V end was cut by 3 bases, the J end by 4 bases, with 14 bases between. The CDR3 sequence: CASSETGAEADTQYF. The CDR3, as DNA: TGTGCCAGCAGTGAGACGGGAGCAGAGGCAGATACGCAGTATTTT.

The chain recombines TRBV12-1 with TRBJ2-2; the tabulated D call, TRBD2, remains unverified against the DNA. TRBV12-1 has pseudogene status. The CDR3 is made up of 18 amino acids. This chain's CDR3 is CASSFARTSGGADGELFF. Here the CDR3 DNA reads TGTGCCAGCAGCTTTGCTCGGACTAGCGGGGGGGCCGACGGGGAGCTGTTTTTT.

V usage is TRBV9 and J usage is TRBJ1-4; D is perhaps TRBD1 (6 bases). V gave up 3 bases and J gave up 5 bases, with 14 bases separating them. CDR3 length equals 15 residues. Germline V gene data show CDR1 as SGDLS and CDR2 as YYNGEE. The CDR3, as DNA: TGTGCCAGCAGCGAGGGGACATGGAAGAATGAAAAACTGTTTTTT. This sequence encodes CASSEGTWKNEKLFF.

The V gene is TRBV29-1, the J gene TRBJ2-2, with TRBD1 identical over 7 bases. The ends lost 4 bases at V and 2 bases at J; junction bases unmatched: 1. The CDR3 has 13 amino acids. Per germline, CDR1 SQVTM and CDR2 ANQGSEA. The chain's CDR3 is CSVVGGNTGELFF. CDR3 DNA sequence: TGCAGCGTTGTAGGGGGCAACACCGGGGAGCTGTTTTTT.

This clone appeared once. This chain uses TRBV29-1 with TRBJ2-1; 9 nucleotides line up with TRBD2. Losses at the gene ends were 5 bases for V and 6 bases for J; bases not matched to a gene: 5. Germline V gene data show CDR1 as SQVTM and CDR2 as ANQGSEA. The CDR3 sequence is 13 residues long. Here the CDR3 reads CSVLAGVGNEQFF. CDR3 DNA sequence: TGCAGCGTTTTAGCGGGGGTGGGCAATGAGCAGTTCTTC.

Only a few counts were recorded for this clone. The rearrangement uses TRBV4-1 and TRBJ2-3; possibly TRBD1 for D (7 bases). CDR1 is MGHRA and CDR2 is YSYEKL in the germline V gene. V was pared by 3 bases and J by 0 bases, with 10 bases between. This CDR3 spans 15 amino acids. The CDR3 protein is CASSHSGGSTDTQYF. The CDR3 coding sequence is TGCGCCAGCAGCCACTCAGGGGGGAGCACAGATACGCAGTATTTT.

The V gene is TRBV4-1, the J gene TRBJ2-7; D unclear. V dropped 6 bases and J dropped 2 bases, with 14 bases sitting between them. The CDR3 spans 14 residues. Looked up from germline, CDR1 is MGHRA and CDR2 is YSYEKL. The CDR3 region has the DNA TGCGCCAGCAGTTGGCTCCACCAAACCTACGAGCAGTACTTC. This encodes CASSWLHQTYEQYF.

This chain links TRBV5-1 with TRBJ1-2; 7 bases match TRBD1. The germline CDR1 and CDR2 sequences are SGHRS and YFSETQ. The CDR3 totals 13 residues. V lost 4 bases, J lost 3 bases, and 3 bases stayed unmatched. CDR3 coding DNA: TGCGCCAGCAGCGCAACAGGGGACTATGGCTACACCTTC. Translating it yields CASSATGDYGYTF.

The chain combines TRBV6-5 with TRBJ1-6, with 9 bases lining up with TRBD1. CDR1 and CDR2 (germline): MNHEY, SVGAGI. The CDR3 extends over 16 amino acids. With 1 base clipped from V and 10 bases from J, the junction kept 8 bases outside the gene matches. Here the CDR3 reads CASSYFSGTGPSPLHF. The CDR3 nucleotides read TGTGCCAGCAGTTACTTCTCCGGGACAGGGCCCTCACCCCTCCACTTT.

In DNA, the CDR3 is TGTGCCAGCAGCTTAGATAATAGAGCTCGGGGCTACACCTTC. Protein: CASSLDNRARGYTF. The chain recombines TRBV7-9 with TRBJ1-2; D unclear. Germline assignment: CDR1 SEHNR and CDR2 FQNEAQ (reference sequence). The CDR3 runs 14 residues. Trimming took 1 base from V and 8 from J, leaving 14 bases between them.

The rearrangement uses TRBV5-1 and TRBJ1-1; 9 positions agree with TRBD1. J gave up 4 bases and V 2 bases, and 6 bases lay outside the gene matches. CDR1 is SGHRS, CDR2 YFSETQ, per germline. The CDR3 contains 15 residues. The CDR3 sequence is CASSLQGAPITEAFF. The CDR3 DNA is TGCGCCAGCAGCTTACAGGGGGCGCCTATCACTGAAGCTTTCTTT.

In its sample, this clone was seen a few times. This chain connects TRBV18 to TRBJ2-7, with 8 nucleotides matching TRBD2. The CDR3 loop spans 17 amino acids. V trimming: 3 bases; J trimming: 0 bases; junction bases outside the gene matches: 10. Germline V gives CDR1 KGHSH, CDR2 LQKENI. The CDR3: CASSPLQLAGSSYEQYF. In nucleotides, the CDR3 is TGTGCCAGCTCACCGCTCCAGTTAGCGGGAAGCTCCTACGAGCAGTACTTC.

This clone showed up just a few times. This sequence joins TRBV7-9 and TRBJ1-1; D call uncertain. V lost 1 base, J lost 3 bases, and 9 bases lay in between. The CDR3 covers 14 residues. The V gene's germline CDR1 is SEHNR and CDR2 FQNEAQ (reference sequence). Written as DNA, the CDR3 is TGTGCCAGCAGCTTAGATGGGCGACACACTGAAGCTTTCTTT. Translated, it gives CASSLDGRHTEAFF.

By share, this clone ranks as medium-sized. The genes are TRBV5-1 and TRBJ2-7; D may be TRBD1 (6 bases). CDR3 size: 17 residues. The V end was cut by 0 bases, the J end by 7 bases, with 23 bases between. From germline, CDR1 is SGHRS and CDR2 YFSETQ. CDR3 residues: CASSLAQVGRGAWEQYF. DNA for the CDR3: TGCGCCAGCAGCTTGGCCCAAGTGGGCAGGGGTGCATGGGAGCAGTACTTC.

The chain uses TRBV7-2 and TRBJ2-7, with 12 bases identical to TRBD2. Germline CDR1 is SGHTA and CDR2 is FQGNSA. V lost 5 bases, J lost 3 bases, and 5 bases stayed unmatched. The CDR3 sequence is 15 residues long. The CDR3 bases are TGTGCCAGCAGCCGACTAGCGGGAGTGAGCTACGAGCAGTACTTC. It specifies CASSRLAGVSYEQYF.

This clone was found a few times. The chain couples TRBV6-5 to TRBJ2-5; D possibly corresponds to TRBD2 (6 bases). The V gene lost 4 bases and the J gene lost 1 base, with 7 bases spanning the gap. The CDR3 loop spans 13 amino acids. Germline assignment: CDR1 MNHEY and CDR2 SVGAGI. The CDR3 region is CASSWGVQETQYF. The CDR3 DNA reads as TGTGCCAGCAGTTGGGGGGTCCAAGAGACCCAGTACTTC.

This chain uses TRBV2 with TRBJ1-2; D remains unclear. The germline V gene has CDR1 SNHLY and CDR2 FYNNEI. The V gene lost 4 bases and the J gene lost 2 bases, with 14 bases spanning the gap. The CDR3 loop spans 15 amino acids. The CDR3 spells CASSGLRMSNYGYTF. The CDR3 nucleotides read TGTGCCAGCAGTGGTTTGAGGATGAGCAACTATGGCTACACCTTC.

Notes on this clone: The sample carries other DNA sequences with the same CDR3. The CDR3 loop reads CASSGGLAADTQYF. The DNA of the CDR3 is TGTGCCAGCAGTGGCGGGCTAGCGGCAGATACGCAGTATTTT. The chain uses TRBV2 and TRBJ2-3, with 7 bases that match TRBD2. Germline V CDR1 and CDR2: SNHLY, FYNNEI. The CDR3 sequence is 14 residues long. J lost 4 bases, V lost 4 bases, and 5 bases had no gene match.

This clone was seen a handful of times. CDR3 sequence (DNA): TGTGCCAGCAGCCTACGGTTGCTTCAAGAGACCCAGTACTTC. Encoded protein: CASSLRLLQETQYF. This chain uses TRBV4-2 with TRBJ2-5; D not resolved. The ends were cut back, 4 bases at V and 2 bases at J, with 11 bases in the middle. Germline V gene lookup returns CDR1 LGHNA and CDR2 YNFKEQ. This CDR3 is 14 amino acids long.

This clone rates as medium-sized. V is TRBV6-6 and J is TRBJ2-7, with 9 bases identical to TRBD2. The CDR3 totals 16 residues. Germline V CDR1 and CDR2: MNHNY, SVGAGI (reference sequence). Germline trimming cut 2 bases from V and 0 bases from J; bases unmatched to any gene: 5. CDR3 DNA sequence: TGTGCCAGCAGTTACGGTCGACTAGCGGCCTCCTACGAGCAGTACTTC. Translation gives CASSYGRLAASYEQYF.

The chain carries TRBV7-2 and TRBJ2-7; TRBD1 agrees at 8 bases. CDR1 is SGHTA and CDR2 is FQGNSA in the germline V gene. V shed 4 bases, J shed 2 bases, and the junction held 10 bases outside the gene matches. The CDR3 spans 16 residues. CDR3 sequence: CASSSRAGTGPYEQYF. The CDR3 DNA is TGTGCCAGCAGCTCCAGGGCCGGGACAGGACCCTACGAGCAGTACTTC.